These T cell receptor beta chains were read from a single sample in a study of regulatory T cells in long-lasting Graves disease. TCRdb itself ran the multiplex PCR reads through MiXCR, one entry per CDR3 protein. Of 450,000 to 500,000 distinct CDR3 sequences listed, around 15% are singletons. These same data were also listed under a study on T cells in Graves' hyperthyroidism and ophthalmopathy.

The sample was peripheral blood mononuclear cells (PBMCs), taken at new diagnosis, from a patient treated with antithyroid drugs. These receptors came from a middle-aged man with Graves disease. The conserved cysteine and the conserved F or W are not part of the CDR3 here.

v_gene	j_gene	len	CDR3aa
TRBV6-2/TRBV6-3	TRBJ2-2	15	ASSLGLAGDLTGELF
TRBV20-1	TRBJ2-7	12	SARKGSLSYEQY
TRBV20-1	TRBJ2-7	13	SAISHRGKAYEQY
TRBV7-9	TRBJ1-5	11	ASSLEHFTAQH
TRBV6-2/TRBV6-3	TRBJ1-2	13	ASSYSHRGNYGYT
TRBV24-1	TRBJ2-1	12	ATTSSGSYNEQF
TRBV10-3	TRBJ2-7	12	AISGTGGRNEQY
TRBV30	TRBJ2-7	11	ACLQDRTYEQY
TRBV2	TRBJ2-7	12	ASSGSSGPYEQY
TRBV2	TRBJ1-4	15	ASRAGPWTTPNEKLF
TRBV28	TRBJ2-7	12	ASSFSGHPYEQY